Listed below are T cell receptor beta chains from one sample, sequenced in a study of human T cells and chemical hapten exposure. TCRdb re-analysed the RACE reads in MiXCR, keeping a single row per CDR3 protein. The sample shows approximately 340,000 distinct CDR3 sequences, about 7% of them seen only once. This material consisted of whole blood, taken in connection with sensitization to the hapten diphenylcyclopropenone (DPC). The receptors come from a woman aged 18 to 35 with alopecia areata. Some clones in this sample may be carry-over from other donors' samples. Each CDR3 is given with its conserved first and last residue. The D gene is left open where the match is weak. For some rows the clone size is stated as once, few or many, or as a class when expanded; others skip it.

NA,TRBJ1-1,TRBV7-9,medium-sized,CASILGGRTEAFF,TGTGCCAGCATCCTGGGGGGACGGACTGAAGCTTTCTTT
TRBD1,TRBJ2-2,TRBV15,NA,CATSRDRGEPGELFF,TGTGCCACCAGCAGGGACAGGGGGGAGCCCGGGGAGCTGTTTTTT
TRBD1,TRBJ2-7,TRBV12-3/TRBV12-4,NA,CASSRGGQGAYEQYF,TGTGCCAGCAGCCGGGGGGGACAGGGGGCCTACGAGCAGTACTTC
NA,TRBJ2-3,TRBV6-1,NA,CASSEWADTQYF,TGTGCCAGCAGTGAATGGGCAGATACGCAGTATTTT
NA,TRBJ1-6,TRBV5-6,few,CASSPEYGARNSPLHF,TGTGCCAGCAGCCCCGAATACGGGGCGCGGAATTCACCCCTCCACTTT
NA,TRBJ1-1,TRBV12-3/TRBV12-4,few,CASRLDGMNTEAFF,TGTGCCAGCAGGCTGGACGGAATGAACACTGAAGCTTTCTTT
NA,TRBJ2-1,TRBV18,many,CASSRSQGGNEQFF,TGTGCCAGCTCAAGGTCCCAGGGGGGCAATGAGCAGTTCTTC
NA,TRBJ1-1,TRBV5-1,NA,CASSPEWSGTEAFF,TGCGCCAGCAGCCCTGAGTGGTCCGGCACTGAAGCTTTCTTT
TRBD1,TRBJ2-5,TRBV2,NA,CASRPQGAETQYF,TGTGCCAGCAGACCACAGGGGGCGGAGACCCAGTACTTC
NA,TRBJ1-2,TRBV7-8,NA,CASSLGLGREYGYTF,TGTGCCAGCAGCTTAGGATTGGGCAGGGAGTATGGCTACACCTTC
NA,TRBJ1-5,TRBV4-3,NA,CASSQERGNQPQHF,TGCGCCAGCAGCCAAGAGCGGGGTAATCAGCCCCAGCATTTT
NA,TRBJ1-6,TRBV12-3/TRBV12-4,many,CASSFRSSYNSPLHF,TGTGCCAGCAGTTTCCGGAGCTCCTATAATTCACCCCTCCACTTT
NA,TRBJ2-3,TRBV5-6,NA,CASSLLSISTDTQYF,TGTGCCAGCAGCTTGCTTTCCATTAGCACAGATACGCAGTATTTT
NA,TRBJ2-3,TRBV6-5,few,CASSPPGPKITDTQYF,TGTGCCAGCAGTCCCCCGGGACCGAAGATCACAGATACGCAGTATTTT
TRBD2,TRBJ2-3,TRBV9,NA,CASSGLAGTDTQYF,TGTGCCAGCAGCGGACTAGCGGGCACAGATACGCAGTATTTT
NA,TRBJ2-7,TRBV4-3,few,CASSQERAATYEQYF,TGCGCCAGCAGCCAAGAAAGGGCAGCTACCTACGAGCAGTACTTC
NA,TRBJ1-1,TRBV7-3,many,CASSPQANTEAFF,TGTGCCAGCAGCCCTCAGGCGAACACTGAAGCTTTCTTT
NA,TRBJ1-2,TRBV6-5,few,CASSYSWGRRLKDYGYTF,TGTGCCAGCAGTTACTCGTGGGGGCGACGTTTAAAGGACTATGGCTACACCTTC
TRBD2,TRBJ2-5,TRBV12-3/TRBV12-4,many,CASSFIAGGPQETQYF,TGTGCCAGCAGTTTTATAGCGGGGGGCCCCCAAGAGACCCAGTACTTC
NA,TRBJ2-4,TRBV20-1,many,CSARDELAGPEDIQYF,TGCAGTGCTAGAGATGAACTCGCCGGACCTGAGGACATTCAGTACTTC
NA,TRBJ2-6,TRBV27,many,CASSSLIAGANVLTF,TGTGCCAGCAGTTCACTTATAGCCGGGGCCAACGTCCTGACTTTC
TRBD2,TRBJ2-2,TRBV19,many,CASSIMGLAGGSNTGELFF,TGTGCCAGTAGTATTATGGGACTAGCGGGGGGATCGAACACCGGGGAGCTGTTTTTT
NA,TRBJ2-1,TRBV27,NA,CASSLEGYNEQFF,TGTGCCAGCAGTTTAGAGGGTTACAATGAGCAGTTCTTC
TRBD1,TRBJ2-7,TRBV27,many,CASSVDRGNYEQYF,TGTGCCAGCAGTGTCGACAGGGGTAACTACGAGCAGTACTTC
NA,TRBJ1-6,TRBV28,few,CASSSLKSSYNSPLHF,TGTGCCAGCAGCTCCCTCAAGAGCTCCTATAATTCACCCCTCCACTTT
NA,TRBJ1-2,TRBV20-1,NA,CSASPLQDSYGYTF,TGCAGTGCTAGTCCCCTCCAAGACTCCTATGGCTACACCTTC
TRBD1,TRBJ2-7,TRBV5-6,NA,CASSPGTGTLEQYF,TGTGCCAGCAGCCCCGGGACAGGGACCCTCGAGCAGTACTTC
NA,TRBJ2-3,TRBV24-1,NA,CATSDFPGNTQYF,TGTGCCACCAGTGATTTCCCGGGTAATACGCAGTATTTT
NA,TRBJ2-7,TRBV29-1,many,CSVWTSSYEQYF,TGCAGCGTGTGGACGTCCTCCTACGAGCAGTACTTC
NA,TRBJ1-1,TRBV6-5,NA,CASSFRTGPLLNTEAFF,TGTGCCAGCAGCTTCAGGACGGGGCCTCTCCTGAACACTGAAGCTTTCTTT
TRBD2,TRBJ2-1,TRBV3-1,NA,CASSTKAAGGSSYNEQFF,TGTGCCAGCAGCACGAAAGCAGCGGGGGGTAGCTCCTACAATGAGCAGTTCTTC
NA,TRBJ1-6,TRBV5-1,NA,CASSLGAMDSPLHF,TGCGCCAGCAGCTTGGGGGCCATGGATTCACCCCTCCACTTT
TRBD2,TRBJ2-7,TRBV6-5,few,CASSYSAGDYYEQYF,TGTGCCAGCAGTTACTCCGCCGGGGACTACTACGAGCAGTACTTC
NA,TRBJ1-1,TRBV6-1,NA,CASSATYDWMNTEAFF,TGTGCCAGCAGTGCAACTTACGACTGGATGAACACTGAAGCTTTCTTT
NA,TRBJ2-7,TRBV2,many,CATAYYEQYF,TGTGCCACAGCATACTACGAGCAGTACTTC
TRBD1,TRBJ2-7,TRBV2,many,CASSLTGGAGYEQYF,TGTGCCAGCAGTCTGACAGGGGGCGCTGGGTACGAGCAGTACTTC
NA,TRBJ1-1,TRBV4-1,NA,CASSQEQMNTEAFF,TGCGCCAGCAGCCAAGAACAGATGAACACTGAAGCTTTCTTT
TRBD2,TRBJ2-3,TRBV29-1,few,CSVASGGSTDTQYF,TGCAGCGTTGCCAGCGGGGGGAGCACAGATACGCAGTATTTT
NA,TRBJ2-1,TRBV19,NA,CASSIDPGPYNEQFF,TGTGCCAGTAGTATCGACCCAGGGCCCTACAATGAGCAGTTCTTC
NA,TRBJ1-2,TRBV12-3/TRBV12-4,many,CASALGEGGGYTF,TGTGCCAGCGCCCTGGGGGAAGGGGGTGGCTACACCTTC